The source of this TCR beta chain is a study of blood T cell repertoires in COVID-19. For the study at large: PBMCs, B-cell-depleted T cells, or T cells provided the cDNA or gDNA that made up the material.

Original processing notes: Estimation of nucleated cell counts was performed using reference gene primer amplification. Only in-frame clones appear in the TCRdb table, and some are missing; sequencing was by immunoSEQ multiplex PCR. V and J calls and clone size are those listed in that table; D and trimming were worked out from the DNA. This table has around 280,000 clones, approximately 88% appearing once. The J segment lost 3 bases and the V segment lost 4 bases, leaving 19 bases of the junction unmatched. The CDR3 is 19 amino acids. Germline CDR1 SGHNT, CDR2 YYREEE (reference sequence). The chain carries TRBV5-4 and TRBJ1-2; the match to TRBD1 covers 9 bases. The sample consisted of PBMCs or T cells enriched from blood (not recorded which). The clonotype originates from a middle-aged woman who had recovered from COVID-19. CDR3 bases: TGTGCCAGCAGCATGGACAGGGGTCGTTGGAGGTCGGCAGACTATGGCTACACCTTC. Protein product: CASSMDRGRWRSADYGYTF.